Listed here are 11 T cell receptor beta chains from one sample, sequenced in a study of T cells in Graves' hyperthyroidism and ophthalmopathy. Researchers took RNA transcripts and amplified the TCR beta CDR3 regions from them. In the first-round RT-PCR of the TCR CDR3, the HTBI primer set was used. TCRdb ran MiXCR on the multiplex PCR reads and lists one entry per CDR3 protein. The sample yields roughly 750,000 distinct CDR3 sequences, 15% to 20% seen once. Specimen: blood. The source is a man aged 18 to 35 with Graves' hyperthyroidism.

This clonotype has at least ten counts. The gene calls are TRBV11-3 and TRBJ2-5, with 8 bases that match TRBD1. Germline CDR1 SGHNT, CDR2 YENEEA. J gave up 2 bases and V 6 bases, and 5 bases lay outside the gene matches. The CDR3 loop spans 14 amino acids. The CDR3 loop is CASRPDRDQETQYF. CDR3 in DNA: TGTGCCAGCAGGCCGGACAGGGATCAAGAGACCCAGTACTTC.

The chain joins TRBV4-1 to TRBJ2-3; 10 bases are a match to TRBD2. The germline gives CDR1 MGHRA, CDR2 YSYEKL. The CDR3 extends over 17 amino acids. Germline trimming cut 3 bases from V and 6 bases from J; bases unmatched to any gene: 12. DNA of the CDR3: TGCGCCAGCAGCCACAGGGCCTCTAGCGGGAGATCGGATACGCAGTATTTT. This encodes CASSHRASSGRSDTQYF.

This clonotype came up a few times. V gene TRBV10-2 combines with J gene TRBJ2-6, with D hard to call. The ends were cut back, 4 bases at V and 2 bases at J, with 6 bases in the middle. Germline CDR1 reads WSHSY; CDR2 reads SAAADI. The length of the CDR3 is 14 residues. CDR3 in DNA: TGCGCCAGCAGTGGAGGCCCTGGGGCCAACGTCCTGACTTTC. This sequence encodes CASSGGPGANVLTF.

This clonotype was picked up many times. The J gene is TRBJ1-5, the V gene TRBV2; D gene unclear. This CDR3 contains 13 residues. Trimming cost V 3 bases and J 5 bases, with 8 bases left between them. Germline V gene lookup returns CDR1 SNHLY and CDR2 FYNNEI. CDR3 in DNA: TGTGCCAGCAGTGACTGGGTTGATCAGCCCCAGCATTTT. Protein sequence: CASSDWVDQPQHF.

This clonotype has a count of ten or more. The V and J genes are TRBV12-3 or TRBV12-4 and TRBJ2-6; D is undetermined. Between the trimmed V and J ends, which lost 7 bases and 0 bases, there was a span of 4 bases. The CDR3 runs to 13 residues. This CDR3 reads CASKDSGANVLTF. CDR3 bases: TGTGCCAGCAAGGACTCTGGGGCCAACGTCCTGACTTTC.

This clonotype turned up a few times. V usage is TRBV7-9 and J usage is TRBJ2-1, with TRBD2 matching 9 bases. Germline V gene data show CDR1 as SEHNR and CDR2 as FQNEAQ (reference sequence). This CDR3 is 14 amino acids long. V lost 4 bases, J lost 8 bases, and 6 bases stayed unmatched. The CDR3 coding sequence is TGTGCCAGCAGCTCCCCCGGGACTAGCCATGAGCAGTTCTTC. It translates to CASSSPGTSHEQFF.

The gene calls are TRBV19 and TRBJ2-7; D tentatively fits TRBD1 or TRBD2 (5 bases each). Germline CDR1 is LNHDA and CDR2 is SQIVND (reference sequence). The CDR3 length is 17 residues. Trimming cost V 4 bases and J 6 bases, with 25 bases left between them. The CDR3: CASSTTGPGTFLSEQYF. In DNA, the CDR3 is TGTGCCAGTAGTACGACTGGTCCCGGGACGTTTTTGAGCGAGCAGTACTTC.

The gene calls are TRBV29-1 and TRBJ2-3, with D possibly being TRBD1 (5 bases). Between the trimmed V and J ends, which lost 0 bases and 0 bases, there was a span of 16 bases. The CDR3 is made up of 17 amino acids. Germline CDR1 and CDR2: SQVTM and ANQGSEA. CDR3 region: CSVEEFGHEDSTDTQYF. The CDR3 DNA is TGCAGCGTTGAAGAGTTCGGACATGAGGATAGCACAGATACGCAGTATTTT.

Only a few counts were recorded for this clonotype. The chain recombines TRBV2 with TRBJ2-7; no definite D call. Trimming removed 7 bases from V and 3 bases from J, with 10 bases in between. The CDR3 totals 12 residues. Germline V gene lookup returns CDR1 SNHLY and CDR2 FYNNEI. The CDR3 nucleotides read TGTGCCAGCATGGCCGTACGCTACGAGCAGTACTTC. It specifies CASMAVRYEQYF.

V usage is TRBV19 and J usage is TRBJ1-5; 8 bases align to TRBD1. The CDR3 runs 14 residues. The trim removed 4 bases at V and 6 bases at J, leaving 5 bases unmatched. Germline V gives CDR1 LNHDA, CDR2 SQIVND (reference sequence). The chain's CDR3 is CASSTGQGFQPQHF. CDR3 in DNA: TGTGCCAGTAGTACTGGACAGGGTTTTCAGCCCCAGCATTTT.

In this sample, this clonotype turned up a few times. V and J are TRBV4-3 and TRBJ2-3; 10 bases are a match to TRBD2. The CDR3 is 16 amino acids. Germline trimming cut 1 base from V and 6 bases from J; bases unmatched to any gene: 7. From germline, CDR1 is LGHNA and CDR2 YSLEER. The CDR3: CASSQVLAGALDTQYF. CDR3 in DNA: TGCGCCAGCAGCCAAGTGCTAGCGGGAGCATTGGATACGCAGTATTTT.